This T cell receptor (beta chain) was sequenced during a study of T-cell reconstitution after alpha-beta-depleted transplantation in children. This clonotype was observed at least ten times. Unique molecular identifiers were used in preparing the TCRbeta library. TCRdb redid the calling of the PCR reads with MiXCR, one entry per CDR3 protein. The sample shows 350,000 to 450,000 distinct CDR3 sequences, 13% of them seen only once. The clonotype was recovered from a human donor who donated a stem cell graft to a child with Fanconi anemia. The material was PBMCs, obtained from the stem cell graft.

The CDR3 DNA sequence: TGTGCCATCAGTGAGTCGGGGACAGGCACCTACGAGCAGTACTTC. Encoded protein: CAISESGTGTYEQYF. V and J are TRBV10-3 and TRBJ2-7; TRBD1 agrees at 8 bases. The germline CDR1 and CDR2 sequences are ENHRY and SYGVKD. V lost 0 bases to trimming and J lost 2 bases; unmatched junction nucleotides: 3. This CDR3 region has 15 residues.